The 25 T cell receptor beta chains below all came from one sample that was sequenced in a study of blood T cell repertoires in COVID-19. The protocol was immunoSEQ multiplex PCR, while the TCRdb copy is restricted to in-frame clones and leaves out a portion. The sample lists under 200,000 clones, roughly 80% seen once, with more than 5.5% in the top ten. Sequenced material: PBMCs or T cells enriched from blood (not recorded which). All receptors derive from a man aged 45-60 years who had recovered from COVID-19.

The chain combines TRBV27 with TRBJ1-2; 11 nucleotides agree with TRBD1. V gave up 4 bases and J gave up 5 bases; unmatched junction bases: 6. This CDR3 has 15 amino acids. Germline-derived CDR1 and CDR2 are MNHEY and SMNVEV (reference sequence). The CDR3 reads CASSYGQGAVYGYTF. For the CDR3, the DNA is TGTGCCAGCAGTTACGGACAGGGGGCCGTTTATGGCTACACCTTC.

The V call is TRBV5-5, the J call TRBJ2-7; tentatively, D is TRBD2 (5 bases). The V and J ends lost 4 bases and 2 bases respectively, with 16 bases between them. This CDR3 is 15 amino acids long. Germline values: CDR1 SGHKS, CDR2 YYEKEE (reference sequence). This CDR3 reads CASSARTAQTYEQYF. For the CDR3, the DNA is TGTGCCAGCAGCGCCCGGACTGCCCAAACCTACGAGCAGTACTTC.

CDR3 DNA sequence: TGTGCCAGCAGCTTAGTTTCGGCAGGGGGATGGCCCCAGCATTTT. Translation gives CASSLVSAGGWPQHF. The rearrangement links TRBV11-3 to TRBJ1-5, with 7 bases aligning to TRBD1. There are 15 residues in the CDR3. Germline V gives CDR1 SGHNT, CDR2 YENEEA. J gave up 9 bases and V 1 base, and 9 bases lay outside the gene matches.

V gene TRBV9 combines with J gene TRBJ2-2, with 7 bases lining up with TRBD1. This CDR3 comprises 16 residues. V lost 1 base and J lost 8; bases outside the gene matches: 11. Looked up from germline, CDR1 is SGDLS and CDR2 is YYNGEE. CDR3: CASSVKGGDKKGELFF. In DNA, the CDR3 is TGTGCCAGCAGCGTAAAAGGGGGCGATAAGAAGGGGGAGCTGTTTTTT.

This chain links TRBV4-1 with TRBJ1-6; D perhaps matches TRBD1 (5 bases). This CDR3 comprises 16 residues. The germline V gene has CDR1 MGHRA and CDR2 YSYEKL. Trimming took off 0 bases at V and 6 bases at J, with 12 bases between the two ends. For the CDR3, the DNA is TGCGCCAGCAGCCAAGATTTGGCAGGGATTAATTCACCCCTCCACTTT. It encodes CASSQDLAGINSPLHF.

CDR3 coding DNA: TGTGCCAGCAGTCAAGACAGGGACTACGAGCAGTACTTC. It yields the protein CASSQDRDYEQYF. The V call is TRBV12-3 or TRBV12-4, the J call TRBJ2-7; TRBD1 matches at 7 bases. The V gene end was trimmed by 5 bases and the J gene end by 3 bases; junction bases not matched to a gene: 4. The CDR3 loop spans 13 amino acids.

V and J are TRBV11-3 and TRBJ1-2; D possibly corresponds to TRBD1 (6 bases). Germline V gene lookup returns CDR1 SGHNT and CDR2 YENEEA. V lost 1 base and J 3 bases, leaving 18 bases between the germline ends. CDR3 length: 17 residues. For the CDR3, the DNA is TGTGCCAGCAGCTTAGGGCAGGGACAAGGAACGGACTATGGCTACACCTTC. Translated, it gives CASSLGQGQGTDYGYTF.

The chain links TRBV7-3 to TRBJ2-1; 10 nucleotides align to TRBD1. This CDR3 is 15 amino acids long. The V gene end was trimmed by 5 bases and the J gene end by 6 bases; junction bases not matched to a gene: 7. The germline CDR1 and CDR2 sequences are SGHTA and FQGTGA. The DNA for the CDR3 is TGTGCCAGCAGCCCACCGGGACAGGGGAGCAATGAGCAGTTCTTC. It encodes CASSPPGQGSNEQFF.

The chain uses TRBV11-2 and TRBJ2-7, with D perhaps TRBD2 (6 bases). The length of the CDR3 is 16 residues. Germline CDR1 SGHAT, CDR2 FQNNGV. The ends were cut back, 2 bases at V and 4 bases at J, with 18 bases in the middle. CDR3 sequence: CASSLLGGIAEYEQYF. The CDR3, as DNA: TGTGCCAGCAGCTTACTGGGTGGTATAGCGGAGTACGAGCAGTACTTC.

The genes are TRBV19 and TRBJ1-5; TRBD1 aligns across 8 bases. This CDR3 has 15 amino acids. The V and J ends lost 3 bases and 5 bases, in that order; junction bases with no gene match: 6. Germline lookup yields CDR1 LNHDA and CDR2 SQIVND (reference sequence). CDR3 DNA: TGTGCCAGTAGTATGTTACAGGGGGGATATCAGCCCCAGCATTTT. It translates to CASSMLQGGYQPQHF.

This rearrangement joins TRBV7-9 to TRBJ2-3, with D maybe TRBD2 (6 bases). The CDR3 is 15 amino acids. Trimming took off 1 base at V and 2 bases at J, with 10 bases between the two ends. CDR1 and CDR2 from the germline V gene are SEHNR and FQNEAQ (reference sequence). The CDR3 region has the DNA TGTGCCAGCAGCTTAGGCCCGGGGGTCACAGATACGCAGTATTTT. Protein sequence: CASSLGPGVTDTQYF.

CDR3 loop: CASSYSQVSNQPQHF. CDR3 nucleotide sequence: TGTGCCAGCAGTTACTCTCAGGTTAGCAATCAGCCCCAGCATTTT. The chain combines TRBV6-6 with TRBJ1-5; D gene uncertain. V lost 0 bases and J 0 bases, leaving 6 bases between the germline ends. Germline CDR1 reads MNHNY; CDR2 reads SVGAGI (reference sequence). This CDR3 contains 15 residues.

The V gene is TRBV9, the J gene TRBJ1-2; 9 bases match TRBD1. Per the germline V gene, CDR1 is SGDLS and CDR2 is YYNGEE. This CDR3 region has 16 residues. V lost 4 bases, J lost 2 bases, and 9 bases stayed unmatched. The CDR3 reads CASSPTGGQANYGYTF. The DNA of the CDR3 is TGTGCCAGCAGCCCGACAGGGGGACAGGCAAACTATGGCTACACCTTC.

This sequence joins TRBV11-3 and TRBJ2-2; weak D call: TRBD1 (5 bases). CDR1 is SGHNT, CDR2 YENEEA, per germline. This CDR3 has 14 amino acids. Trimming removed 5 bases at V and 6 bases at J, with 13 bases between. CDR3 amino acids: CASSQGWGPGELFF. CDR3 bases: TGTGCCAGCAGCCAAGGGTGGGGCCCCGGGGAGCTGTTTTTT.

This chain uses TRBV11-2 with TRBJ2-1; possibly TRBD2 for D (6 bases). Germline CDR1 SGHAT, CDR2 FQNNGV. The CDR3 sequence is 13 residues long. Trimming stripped 2 bases from V and 10 bases from J, with 12 bases between. The CDR3 region has the DNA TGTGCCAGCAGCTTAACGCGGGGATACGAGCAGTTCTTC. The encoded protein is CASSLTRGYEQFF.

This sequence joins TRBV3-1 (or the pseudogene TRBV3-2) and TRBJ1-2, with 9 bases matching TRBD1. The V segment lost 4 bases and the J segment 7 bases; nucleotides outside the gene matches: 7. The CDR3 length is 14 residues. Germline V gives CDR1 LGHDT, CDR2 YNNKEL (reference sequence). The CDR3, as DNA: TGTGCCAGCAGCCTGGGACAGGGCGGCGGTGGCTACACCTTC. Its protein is CASSLGQGGGGYTF.

The chain has TRBV20-1 and TRBJ1-2; TRBD1 agrees at 10 bases. CDR1 and CDR2 from the germline V gene are DFQATT and SNEGSKA (reference sequence). The CDR3 is 14 residues long. V dropped 3 bases and J dropped 4; count of bases not matched to a gene: 5. Written as DNA, the CDR3 is TGCAGTGCTAGTCCCGGACAGGGGGTCTATGGCTACACCTTC. It translates to CSASPGQGVYGYTF.

The CDR3, as DNA: TGTGCCAGCAGCAGGACGGCGGGGGGGCAGGAGACCCAGTACTTC. Translated, it gives CASSRTAGGQETQYF. The chain recombines TRBV7-2 with TRBJ2-5; 9 nucleotides align to TRBD2. This CDR3 region has 15 residues. Germline-derived CDR1 and CDR2 are SGHTA and FQGNSA. Unmatched junction bases numbered 9, after V lost 5 bases and J lost 5 bases.

The V and J genes are TRBV9 and TRBJ1-2, with TRBD1 matching 8 bases. Germline CDR1 and CDR2: SGDLS and YYNGEE. The length of the CDR3 is 22 residues. Trimming took 4 bases from V and 5 from J; bases not matched to a gene: 31. The CDR3 sequence is CASSPNAGQGSVRERAGYGYTF. CDR3 DNA sequence: TGTGCCAGCAGCCCAAACGCCGGACAGGGTAGTGTGAGGGAGAGAGCCGGGTATGGCTACACCTTC.

The rearrangement uses TRBV4-2 and TRBJ2-3; 8 nucleotides match TRBD2. This CDR3 is built from 17 residues. Germline assignment: CDR1 LGHNA and CDR2 YNFKEQ. The junction had 11 bases not matched to a gene; V was cut back by 4 bases and J by 2 bases. CDR3 bases: TGTGCCAGCAGCCCAGACGGGGGGGCCCATCTCACAGATACGCAGTATTTT. Protein sequence: CASSPDGGAHLTDTQYF.

The V call is TRBV6-5, the J call TRBJ1-2; no definite D call. From germline, CDR1 is MNHEY and CDR2 SVGAGI. Between the trimmed V and J ends, which lost 0 bases and 3 bases, there was a span of 11 bases. The CDR3 loop spans 15 amino acids. CDR3 sequence reads: CASSYSRTADYGYTF. The CDR3 nucleotides read TGTGCCAGCAGTTACTCGAGAACTGCGGACTATGGCTACACCTTC.

This clone was detected once. The V gene is TRBV29-1, the J gene TRBJ1-2, with D unresolved. The CDR3 spans 12 residues. Trimming took 3 bases from V and 0 from J, leaving 5 bases between them. Germline-derived CDR1 and CDR2 are SQVTM and ANQGSEA. CDR3 amino acids: CSVESANYGYTF. For the CDR3, the DNA is TGCAGCGTTGAGTCAGCTAACTATGGCTACACCTTC.

The J gene is TRBJ2-1, the V gene TRBV3-1 (or the pseudogene TRBV3-2); the match to TRBD2 covers 7 bases. The V segment lost 4 bases and the J segment 6 bases; nucleotides outside the gene matches: 9. This CDR3 comprises 15 residues. Germline loops: CDR1 LGHDT, CDR2 YNNKEL (reference sequence). CDR3 region: CASSRRLTSSNEQFF. CDR3 in DNA: TGTGCCAGCAGCCGTCGATTGACTAGCTCCAATGAGCAGTTCTTC.

The chain couples TRBV4-1 to TRBJ2-7; 7 bases agree with TRBD2. Germline CDR1 and CDR2: MGHRA and YSYEKL. The CDR3 is 15 amino acids. The trim removed 1 base at V and 1 base at J, leaving 4 bases unmatched. CDR3 sequence: CASSQGAAGSYEQYF. The CDR3 nucleotides read TGCGCCAGCAGCCAAGGGGCAGCGGGATCCTACGAGCAGTACTTC.

This clone was detected a few times. This chain connects TRBV4-1 to TRBJ2-2; TRBD2 matches at 10 bases. The germline CDR1 and CDR2 sequences are MGHRA and YSYEKL. J lost 4 bases, V lost 0 bases, and 2 bases had no gene match. CDR3 length: 16 residues. Here the CDR3 DNA reads TGCGCCAGCAGCCAAGAACTAGCGGGGTTCACCGGGGAGCTGTTTTTT. It encodes CASSQELAGFTGELFF.